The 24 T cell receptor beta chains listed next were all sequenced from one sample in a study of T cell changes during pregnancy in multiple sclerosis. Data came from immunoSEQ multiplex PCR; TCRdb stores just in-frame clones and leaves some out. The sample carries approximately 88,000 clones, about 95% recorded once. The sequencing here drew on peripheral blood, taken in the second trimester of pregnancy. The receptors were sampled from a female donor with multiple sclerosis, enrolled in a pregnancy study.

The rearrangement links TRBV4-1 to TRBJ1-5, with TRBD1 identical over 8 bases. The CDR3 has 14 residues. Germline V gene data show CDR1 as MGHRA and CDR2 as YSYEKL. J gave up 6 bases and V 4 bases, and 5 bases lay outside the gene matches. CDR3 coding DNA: TGCGCCAGCAGCCCCGGACAGGGTGGTCAGCCCCAGCATTTT. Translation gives CASSPGQGGQPQHF.

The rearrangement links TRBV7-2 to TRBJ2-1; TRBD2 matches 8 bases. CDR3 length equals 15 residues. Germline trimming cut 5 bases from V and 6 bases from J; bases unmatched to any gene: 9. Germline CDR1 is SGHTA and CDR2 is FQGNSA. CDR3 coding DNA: TGTGCCAGCAGCCCAAACAGCGGGAGCTTCAATGAGCAGTTCTTC. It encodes CASSPNSGSFNEQFF.

CDR3 DNA: TGCGCCAGCAGCTTGGCACCGGGGAACACTGAAGCTTTCTTT. It specifies CASSLAPGNTEAFF. The J gene is TRBJ1-1, the V gene TRBV5-1; D call uncertain. Trimming cost V 0 bases and J 1 base, with 7 bases left between them. The CDR3 loop spans 14 amino acids. Germline V gene lookup returns CDR1 SGHRS and CDR2 YFSETQ.

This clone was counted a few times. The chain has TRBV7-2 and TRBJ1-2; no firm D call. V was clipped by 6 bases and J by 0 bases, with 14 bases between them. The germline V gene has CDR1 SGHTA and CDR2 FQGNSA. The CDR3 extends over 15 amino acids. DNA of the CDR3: TGTGCCAGCAGACCCGCCTGGCAGGCTAACTATGGCTACACCTTC. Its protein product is CASRPAWQANYGYTF.

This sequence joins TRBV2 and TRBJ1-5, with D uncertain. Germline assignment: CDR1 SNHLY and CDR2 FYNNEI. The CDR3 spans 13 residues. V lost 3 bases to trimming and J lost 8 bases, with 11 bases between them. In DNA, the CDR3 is TGTGCCAGCAGTGAGGTCGCGGAAAAGCCCCAGCATTTT. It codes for CASSEVAEKPQHF.

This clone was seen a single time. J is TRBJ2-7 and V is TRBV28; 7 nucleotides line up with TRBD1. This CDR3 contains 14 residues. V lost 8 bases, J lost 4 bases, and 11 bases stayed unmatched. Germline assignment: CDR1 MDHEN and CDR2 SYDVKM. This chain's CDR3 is CASRSQDRVYEQYF. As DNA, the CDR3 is TGTGCCAGCCGCTCTCAAGACAGGGTGTACGAGCAGTACTTC.

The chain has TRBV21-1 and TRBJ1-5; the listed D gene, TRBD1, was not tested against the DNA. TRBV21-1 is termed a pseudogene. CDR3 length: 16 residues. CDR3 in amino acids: CASSHRTGKGNQPQHF. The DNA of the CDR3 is TGTGCCAGCAGCCACCGGACAGGGAAAGGCAATCAGCCCCAGCATTTT.

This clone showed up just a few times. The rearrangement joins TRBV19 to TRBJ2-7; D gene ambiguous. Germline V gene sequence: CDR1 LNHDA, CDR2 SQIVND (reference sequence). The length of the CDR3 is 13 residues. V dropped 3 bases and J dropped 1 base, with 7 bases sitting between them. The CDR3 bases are TGTGCCAGTAGTATTGGCAGGTCCTACGAGCAGTACTTC. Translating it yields CASSIGRSYEQYF.

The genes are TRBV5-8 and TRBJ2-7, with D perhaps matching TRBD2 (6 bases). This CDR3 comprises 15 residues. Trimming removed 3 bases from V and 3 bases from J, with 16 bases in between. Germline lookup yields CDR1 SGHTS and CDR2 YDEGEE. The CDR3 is CASSYPVAGIYEQYF. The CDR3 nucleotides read TGTGCCAGCAGCTATCCGGTTGCGGGAATCTACGAGCAGTACTTC.

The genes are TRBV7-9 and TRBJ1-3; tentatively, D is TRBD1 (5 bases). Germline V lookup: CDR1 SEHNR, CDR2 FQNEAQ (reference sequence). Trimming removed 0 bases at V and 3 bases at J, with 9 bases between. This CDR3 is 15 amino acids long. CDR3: CASSLAIGGGNTIYF. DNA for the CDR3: TGTGCCAGCAGCTTAGCAATCGGGGGTGGAAACACCATATATTTT.

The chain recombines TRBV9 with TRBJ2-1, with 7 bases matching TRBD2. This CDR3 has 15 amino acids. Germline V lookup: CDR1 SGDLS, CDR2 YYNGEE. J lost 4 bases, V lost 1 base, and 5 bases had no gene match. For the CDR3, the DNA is TGTGCCAGCAGCGTAAGGAGCGGGGTTTACAATGAGCAGTTCTTC. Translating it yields CASSVRSGVYNEQFF.

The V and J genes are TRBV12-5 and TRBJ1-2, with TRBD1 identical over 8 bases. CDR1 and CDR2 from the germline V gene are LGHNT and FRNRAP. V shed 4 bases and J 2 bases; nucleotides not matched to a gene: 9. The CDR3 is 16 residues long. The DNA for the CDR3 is TGTGCTAGTGGTTGGGCTCAGGGGGCCCTCAACTATGGCTACACCTTC. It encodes CASGWAQGALNYGYTF.

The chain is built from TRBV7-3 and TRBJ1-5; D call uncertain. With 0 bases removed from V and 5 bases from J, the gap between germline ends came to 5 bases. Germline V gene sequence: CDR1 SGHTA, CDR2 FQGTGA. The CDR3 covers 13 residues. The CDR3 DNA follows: TGTGCCAGCAGCTTAACCCCTGATCAGCCCCAGCATTTT. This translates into CASSLTPDQPQHF.

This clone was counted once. The DNA for the CDR3 is TGCGCCAGCAGCTTCACCCGGACTAGCGGGAACTACGAGCAGTACTTC. Its translation is CASSFTRTSGNYEQYF. This rearrangement joins TRBV5-1 to TRBJ2-7; 12 positions match TRBD2. This CDR3 has 16 residues. The V segment lost 2 bases and the J segment 3 bases; nucleotides outside the gene matches: 6. Per the germline V gene, CDR1 is SGHRS and CDR2 is YFSETQ.

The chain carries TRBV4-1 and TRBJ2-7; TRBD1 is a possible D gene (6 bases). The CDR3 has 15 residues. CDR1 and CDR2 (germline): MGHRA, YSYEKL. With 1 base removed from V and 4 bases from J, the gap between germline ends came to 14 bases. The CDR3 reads CASSQVLGALYEQYF. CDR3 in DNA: TGCGCCAGCAGCCAAGTCTTGGGGGCGCTGTACGAGCAGTACTTC.

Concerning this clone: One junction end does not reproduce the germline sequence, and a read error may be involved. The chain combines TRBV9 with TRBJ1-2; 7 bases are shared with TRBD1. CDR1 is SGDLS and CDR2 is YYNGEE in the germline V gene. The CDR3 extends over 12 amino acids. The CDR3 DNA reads TGTGCCAGTGCCGAACAGGGGAGAAGCCGCCTCTTC. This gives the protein CASAEQGRSRLF. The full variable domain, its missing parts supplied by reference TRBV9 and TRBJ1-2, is DSGVTQTPKHLITATGQRVTLRCSPRSGDLSVYWYQQSLDQGLQFLIQYYNGEERAKGNILERFSAQQFPDLHSELNLSSLELGDSALYFCASAEQGRSRLFGSGTRLTVV.

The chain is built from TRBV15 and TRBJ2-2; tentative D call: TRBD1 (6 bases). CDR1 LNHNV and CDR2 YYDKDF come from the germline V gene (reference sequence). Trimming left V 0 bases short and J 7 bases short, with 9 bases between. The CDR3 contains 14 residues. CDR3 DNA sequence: TGTGCCACCAGCAGAGATCGGGGACACGGGGAGCTGTTTTTT. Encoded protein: CATSRDRGHGELFF.

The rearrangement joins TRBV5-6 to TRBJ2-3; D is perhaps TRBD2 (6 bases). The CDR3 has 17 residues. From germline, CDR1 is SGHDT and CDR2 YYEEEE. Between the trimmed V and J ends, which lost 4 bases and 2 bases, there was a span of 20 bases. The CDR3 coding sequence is TGTGCCAGCAGCCTCGGAGGGCTAGGACCCCACACAGATACGCAGTATTTT. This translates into CASSLGGLGPHTDTQYF.

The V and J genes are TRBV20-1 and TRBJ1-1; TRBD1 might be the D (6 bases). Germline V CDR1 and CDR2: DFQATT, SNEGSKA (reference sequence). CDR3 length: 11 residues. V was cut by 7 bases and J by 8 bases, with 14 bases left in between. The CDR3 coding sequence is TGCAGTGTTTCAGTGGGGGCCGAAGCTTTCTTT. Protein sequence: CSVSVGAEAFF.

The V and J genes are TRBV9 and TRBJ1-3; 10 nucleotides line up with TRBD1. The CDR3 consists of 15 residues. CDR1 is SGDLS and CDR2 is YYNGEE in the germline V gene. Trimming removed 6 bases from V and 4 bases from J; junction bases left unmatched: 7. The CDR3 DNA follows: TGTGCCAGCACCGCCGGGACAGGGGCCGGAAACACCATATATTTT. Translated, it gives CASTAGTGAGNTIYF.

The CDR3 loop is CASSLKGSGTYNEQFF. The DNA of the CDR3 is TGTGCCAGCAGTTTAAAGGGTAGCGGGACCTACAATGAGCAGTTCTTC. V gene TRBV27 combines with J gene TRBJ2-1; 8 positions match TRBD2. Germline V gene sequence: CDR1 MNHEY, CDR2 SMNVEV (reference sequence). The CDR3 consists of 16 residues. With 2 bases clipped from V and 2 bases from J, the junction kept 5 bases outside the gene matches.

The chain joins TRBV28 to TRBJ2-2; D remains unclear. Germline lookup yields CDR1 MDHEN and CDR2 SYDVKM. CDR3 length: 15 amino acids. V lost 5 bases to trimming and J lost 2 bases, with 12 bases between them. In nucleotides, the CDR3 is TGTGCCAGCAGTCTGCGTCAGCGTAACACCGGGGAGCTGTTTTTT. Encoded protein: CASSLRQRNTGELFF.

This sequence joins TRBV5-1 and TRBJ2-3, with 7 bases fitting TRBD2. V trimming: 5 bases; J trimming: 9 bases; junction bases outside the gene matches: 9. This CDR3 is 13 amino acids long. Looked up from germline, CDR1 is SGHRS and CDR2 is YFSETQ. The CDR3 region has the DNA TGCGCCAGCAGTGGACGGGAGGAATACACGCAGTATTTT. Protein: CASSGREEYTQYF.

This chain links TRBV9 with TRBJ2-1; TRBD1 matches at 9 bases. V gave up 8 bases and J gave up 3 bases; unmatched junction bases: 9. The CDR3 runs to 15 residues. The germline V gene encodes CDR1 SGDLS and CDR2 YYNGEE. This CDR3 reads CASSNRDRDYNEQFF. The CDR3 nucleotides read TGTGCCAGTTCGAACCGGGACAGGGACTACAATGAGCAGTTCTTC.